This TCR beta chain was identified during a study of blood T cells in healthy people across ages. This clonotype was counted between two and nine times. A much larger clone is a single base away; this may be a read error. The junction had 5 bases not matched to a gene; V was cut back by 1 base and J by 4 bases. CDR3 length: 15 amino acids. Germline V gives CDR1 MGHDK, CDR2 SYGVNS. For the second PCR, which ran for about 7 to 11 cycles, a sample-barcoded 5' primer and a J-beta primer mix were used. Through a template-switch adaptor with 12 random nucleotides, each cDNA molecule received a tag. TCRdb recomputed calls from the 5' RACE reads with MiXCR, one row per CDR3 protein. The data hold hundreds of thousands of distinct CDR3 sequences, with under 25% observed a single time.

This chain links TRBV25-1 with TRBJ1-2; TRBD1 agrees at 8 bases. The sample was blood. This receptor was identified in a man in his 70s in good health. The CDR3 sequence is CASSECGTGSYGYTF. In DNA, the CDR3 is TGTGCCAGCAGTGAATGTGGGACAGGCTCCTATGGCTACACCTTC.